One sample yielded the 14 T cell receptor beta chains listed below, sequenced in a study of PD-1 blockade in classical Hodgkin lymphoma. Assay used: immunoSEQ multiplex PCR; TCRdb lists only in-frame clones, some missing. The sample lists under 20,000 clones, approximately 70% occurring once. As for time point: cycle 4 day 1 (C4D1), after 5 to 7 weeks of nivolumab. All patients relapsed after autologous stem cell transplantation, and brentuximab vedotin exposure varied. The study purified CD4+ T cells from thawed PBMCs using magnetic negative selection. The material was CD4+ T cells from blood, obtained before the fourth cycle of nivolumab. The receptor source for this set is a human donor with classical Hodgkin lymphoma.

This clone was seen a handful of times. V gene TRBV2 combines with J gene TRBJ1-2; possible D gene TRBD1, 5 bases. The CDR3 covers 14 residues. Looked up from germline, CDR1 is SNHLY and CDR2 is FYNNEI. V was shortened by 3 bases and J by 6 bases, with 14 bases between the two germline ends. CDR3 DNA: TGTGCCAGCAGTGATATTGGGGGTCCCGATGGCTACACCTTC. It encodes CASSDIGGPDGYTF.

V usage is TRBV7-3 and J usage is TRBJ2-5; TRBD2 aligns across 9 bases. CDR3 length equals 15 residues. Germline V gives CDR1 SGHTA, CDR2 FQGTGA. With V trimmed by 5 bases and J by 5 bases, 9 bases remained unmatched. CDR3 DNA: TGTGCCAGCAGCCCTCTGGGACTAGCTGGGGAGACCCAGTACTTC. Encoded protein: CASSPLGLAGETQYF.

V and J are TRBV5-1 and TRBJ2-7; 8 nucleotides align to TRBD1. J lost 1 base, V lost 3 bases, and 6 bases had no gene match. CDR1 is SGHRS, CDR2 YFSETQ, per germline. This CDR3 has 15 amino acids. The CDR3 loop is CASSSGQGHSYEQYF. Here the CDR3 DNA reads TGCGCCAGCAGCTCCGGACAGGGCCATTCCTACGAGCAGTACTTC.

The V gene is TRBV12-5, the J gene TRBJ2-7, with 13 bases identical to TRBD2. Per germline, CDR1 LGHNT and CDR2 FRNRAP. The CDR3 is 20 residues long. The trim removed 0 bases at V and 1 base at J, leaving 12 bases unmatched. As DNA, the CDR3 is TGTGCTAGTGGTTTGGTACTTTCCGGACTAGCGGGGGCCTTGTCCTACGAGCAGTACTTC. This encodes CASGLVLSGLAGALSYEQYF.

The gene calls are TRBV7-9 and TRBJ1-1, with D possibly TRBD1 on 6 matching bases. Looked up from germline, CDR1 is SEHNR and CDR2 is FQNEAQ (reference sequence). The CDR3 covers 14 residues. V was clipped by 3 bases and J by 4 bases, with 12 bases between them. The CDR3 protein is CASSFSQGSTEAFF. In DNA form, the CDR3 reads TGTGCCAGCAGCTTCTCACAGGGTTCCACTGAAGCTTTCTTT.

The chain uses TRBV18 and TRBJ2-1, with unresolved D. CDR1 and CDR2 (germline): KGHSH, LQKENI. V was trimmed by 2 bases and J by 6 bases, leaving 8 bases between them. The CDR3 sequence is 13 residues long. DNA of the CDR3: TGTGCCAGCTCACCATTGACAACCAATGAGCAGTTCTTC. The encoded protein is CASSPLTTNEQFF.

This rearrangement joins TRBV6-1 to TRBJ1-5; D gene unclear. The CDR3 sequence is 14 residues long. Germline loops: CDR1 MNHNS, CDR2 SASEGT. Deletions cut 10 bases from V and 0 bases from J, with 13 bases between. CDR3 protein: CAISDAHSNQPQHF. CDR3 in DNA: TGTGCCATCTCGGACGCGCATAGCAATCAGCCCCAGCATTTT.

This clone was seen more than once but under ten times. J is TRBJ2-7 and V is TRBV7-2, with D tentatively TRBD2 (5 bases). In germline, CDR1 is SGHTA, CDR2 FQGNSA. Trimming stripped 1 base from V and 4 bases from J, with 14 bases between. This CDR3 comprises 15 residues. CDR3 sequence (DNA): TGTGCCAGCAGCTTAGGTGGAGGACCGGCGTACGAGCAGTACTTC. Translating gives CASSLGGGPAYEQYF.

The rearrangement joins TRBV5-1 to TRBJ2-1, with 8 bases aligning to TRBD1. The CDR3 runs 14 residues. Germline CDR1 is SGHRS and CDR2 is YFSETQ. V was pared by 6 bases and J by 3 bases, with 5 bases of the junction left unmatched. CDR3 DNA: TGCGCCAGCAAACCCGGACAGGGCTACAATGAGCAGTTCTTC. Amino acids: CASKPGQGYNEQFF. Supplemented by reference TRBV5-1 and TRBJ2-1, the full variable domain reads KAGVTQTPRYLIKTRGQQVTLSCSPISGHRSVSWYQQTPGQGLQFLFEYFSETQRNKGNFPGRFSGRQFSNSRSEMNVSTLELGDSALYLCASKPGQGYNEQFFGPGTRLTVL.

J is TRBJ1-6 and V is TRBV5-1; D is possibly TRBD1 (5 bases). The CDR3 extends over 17 amino acids. Germline loops: CDR1 SGHRS, CDR2 YFSETQ. The V and J ends lost 0 bases and 7 bases respectively, with 17 bases between them. DNA for the CDR3: TGCGCCAGCAGCTTGGCGCGGTTTGGCGGACAAAATTCACCCCTCCACTTT. Protein: CASSLARFGGQNSPLHF.

The chain has TRBV28 and TRBJ2-7; possible D gene TRBD1, 5 bases. This CDR3 is built from 13 residues. V lost 10 bases and J 0 bases, leaving 13 bases between the germline ends. Germline CDR1 and CDR2: MDHEN and SYDVKM. The CDR3 DNA reads as TGTGCCACCCGGACAAGCAGCTCCTACGAGCAGTACTTC. Residues: CATRTSSSYEQYF. Full variable domain (remainder filled in from reference TRBV28 and TRBJ2-7): DVKVTQSSRYLVKRTGEKVFLECVQDMDHENMFWYRQDPGLGLRLIYFSYDVKMKEKGDIPEGYSVSREKKERFSLILESASTNQTSMYLCATRTSSSYEQYFGPGTRLTVT.

The V and J genes are TRBV5-8 and TRBJ2-7; 7 nucleotides match TRBD2. The CDR3 has 16 amino acids. Germline V gene sequence: CDR1 SGHTS, CDR2 YDEGEE. Trimming at V came to 4 bases and at J to 0 bases, leaving 10 bases not matched to a gene. The DNA for the CDR3 is TGTGCCAGCAGCCCAGCTGGGAGGGCCTTCTCCTACGAGCAGTACTTC. It specifies CASSPAGRAFSYEQYF. Using reference TRBV5-8 and TRBJ2-7 for the parts outside the CDR3, the full variable domain is EAGVTQSPTHLIKTRGQQATLRCSPISGHTSVYWYQQALGLGLQFLLWYDEGEERNRGNFPPRFSGRQFPNYSSELNVNALELEDSALYLCASSPAGRAFSYEQYFGPGTRLTVT.

This clone was seen only a few times. V and J are TRBV7-2 and TRBJ1-6, with 7 bases matching TRBD1. The germline gives CDR1 SGHTA, CDR2 FQGNSA. The CDR3 runs 15 residues. J was trimmed by 12 bases and V by 3 bases; bases with no gene match: 11. The CDR3: CASSFRTGDRRPLHF. The CDR3 bases are TGTGCCAGCAGCTTTAGGACAGGAGATAGGAGACCCCTCCACTTT.

The rearrangement links TRBV7-9 to TRBJ1-1; tentatively, D is TRBD1 (5 bases). With 0 bases removed from V and 7 bases from J, the gap between germline ends came to 12 bases. From germline, CDR1 is SEHNR and CDR2 FQNEAQ (reference sequence). The CDR3 is made up of 14 amino acids. This CDR3 reads CASSLAQGGFEAFF. Written as DNA, the CDR3 is TGTGCCAGCAGCTTAGCTCAGGGAGGCTTTGAAGCTTTCTTT.